The source of this T cell receptor beta chain is a study of neurological immune-mediated disorders. The method for making cDNA was 5'RACE, and it used 10-nucleotide random UMIs. MiXCR, applied by TCRdb to the 5' RACE reads, yields one record per CDR3 protein. The top ten clones hold approximately 5.3% of a sample with 30,000 to 50,000 distinct CDR3 sequences, approximately 7.2% of them seen once. This clonotype was counted ten times or more. The sample taken for sequencing was CD4+ T cells from blood. The TCR comes from a man aged 50-60 years in good health.

The CDR3 here is CSAREAQGADTQYF. The CDR3 coding sequence is TGCAGTGCTAGAGAGGCACAGGGGGCAGATACGCAGTATTTT. This chain connects TRBV20-1 to TRBJ2-3; TRBD1 matches 8 bases. V lost 0 bases and J lost 4; bases outside the gene matches: 3. This CDR3 is built from 14 residues. CDR1 is DFQATT and CDR2 is SNEGSKA in the germline V gene (reference sequence).